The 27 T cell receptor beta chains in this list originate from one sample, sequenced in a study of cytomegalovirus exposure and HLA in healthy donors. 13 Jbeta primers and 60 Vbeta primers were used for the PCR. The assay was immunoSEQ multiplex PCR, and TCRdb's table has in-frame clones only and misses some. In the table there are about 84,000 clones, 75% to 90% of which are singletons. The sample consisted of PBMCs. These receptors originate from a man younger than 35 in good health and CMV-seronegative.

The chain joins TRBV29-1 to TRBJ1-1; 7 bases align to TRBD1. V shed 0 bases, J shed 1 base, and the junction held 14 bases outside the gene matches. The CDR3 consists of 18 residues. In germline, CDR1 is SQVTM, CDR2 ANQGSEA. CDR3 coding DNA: TGCAGCGTTGAAGATCGAGGAGGGGGCGCATACTGGAACACTGAAGCTTTCTTT. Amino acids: CSVEDRGGGAYWNTEAFF.

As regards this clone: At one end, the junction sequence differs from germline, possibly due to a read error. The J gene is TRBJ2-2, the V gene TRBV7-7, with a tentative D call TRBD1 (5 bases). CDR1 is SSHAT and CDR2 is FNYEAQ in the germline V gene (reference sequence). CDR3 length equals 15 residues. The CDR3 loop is CASSLGDRNTGELFF. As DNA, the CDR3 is TGTGCTAGCAGCTTAGGAGACAGGAACACCGGGGAGCTGTTTTTT.

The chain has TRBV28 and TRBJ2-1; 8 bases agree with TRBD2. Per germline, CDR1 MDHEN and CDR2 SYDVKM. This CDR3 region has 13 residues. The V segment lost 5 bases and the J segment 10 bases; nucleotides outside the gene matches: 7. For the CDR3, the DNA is TGTGCCAGCAGTCTCCCCCCGGGAGGGGAGCAGTTCTTC. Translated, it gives CASSLPPGGEQFF.

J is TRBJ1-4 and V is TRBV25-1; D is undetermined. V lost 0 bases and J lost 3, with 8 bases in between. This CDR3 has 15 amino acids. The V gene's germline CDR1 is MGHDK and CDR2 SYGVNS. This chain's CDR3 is CASSEYSGSNEKLFF. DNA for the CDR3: TGTGCCAGCAGTGAATACTCGGGTTCTAATGAAAAACTGTTTTTT.

The CDR3: CASSLAPGQSAFF. DNA for the CDR3: TGTGCCAGCAGCTTAGCTCCGGGACAGTCCGCTTTCTTT. This chain connects TRBV11-2 to TRBJ1-1; 7 bases are a match to TRBD1. The germline V gene encodes CDR1 SGHAT and CDR2 FQNNGV. V was clipped by 1 base and J by 11 bases; unmatched bases: 7. CDR3 size: 13 residues.

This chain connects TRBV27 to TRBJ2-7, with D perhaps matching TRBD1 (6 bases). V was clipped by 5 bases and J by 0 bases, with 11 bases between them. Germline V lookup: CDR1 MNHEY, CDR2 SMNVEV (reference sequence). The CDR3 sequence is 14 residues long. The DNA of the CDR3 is TGTGCCAGCAGTCACAGGGTTACCTCCTACGAGCAGTACTTC. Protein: CASSHRVTSYEQYF.

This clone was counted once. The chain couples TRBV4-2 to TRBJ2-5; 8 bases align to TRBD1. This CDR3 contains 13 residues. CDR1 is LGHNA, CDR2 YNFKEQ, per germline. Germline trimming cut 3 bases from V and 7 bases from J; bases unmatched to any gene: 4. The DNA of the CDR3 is TGTGCCAGCAGCCAGACAGGGGAGGTGACCCAGTACTTC. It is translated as CASSQTGEVTQYF.

The CDR3 region is CASTLGSLAGIYNEQFF. CDR3 in DNA: TGTGCCAGCACCCTAGGTTCACTAGCGGGGATCTACAATGAGCAGTTCTTC. The rearrangement joins TRBV7-9 to TRBJ2-1, with 10 bases fitting TRBD2. The V gene's germline CDR1 is SEHNR and CDR2 FQNEAQ (reference sequence). The CDR3 contains 17 residues. The ends lost 7 bases at V and 3 bases at J; junction bases unmatched: 12.

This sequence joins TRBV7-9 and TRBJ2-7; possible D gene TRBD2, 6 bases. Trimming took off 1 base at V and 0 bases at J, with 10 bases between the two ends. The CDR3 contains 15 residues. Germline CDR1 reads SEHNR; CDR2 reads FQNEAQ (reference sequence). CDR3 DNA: TGTGCCAGCAGCTTAGGCGGGGCACTCTCCTACGAGCAGTACTTC. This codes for CASSLGGALSYEQYF.

In DNA form, the CDR3 reads TGTGCCAGCAGCCCGGTTTCTTGGGCGCTCTCCTACGAGCAGTACTTC. Amino acid sequence: CASSPVSWALSYEQYF. The chain is built from TRBV11-2 and TRBJ2-7; D is unclear. CDR1 SGHAT and CDR2 FQNNGV come from the germline V gene. The V end was cut by 5 bases, the J end by 0 bases, with 17 bases between. The CDR3 runs 16 residues. The entire variable domain, with the rest obtained from reference TRBV11-2 and TRBJ2-7, is as follows: EAGVAQSPRYKIIEKRQSVAFWCNPISGHATLYWYQQILGQGPKLLIQFQNNGVVDDSQLPKDRFSAERLKGVDSTLKIQPAKLEDSAVYLCASSPVSWALSYEQYFGPGTRLTVT.

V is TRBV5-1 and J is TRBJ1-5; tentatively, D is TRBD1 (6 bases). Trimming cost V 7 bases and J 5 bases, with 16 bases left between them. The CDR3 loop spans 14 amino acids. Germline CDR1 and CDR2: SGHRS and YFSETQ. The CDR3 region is CASGPGQNDQPQHF. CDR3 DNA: TGCGCCAGCGGCCCCGGACAGAACGATCAGCCCCAGCATTTT. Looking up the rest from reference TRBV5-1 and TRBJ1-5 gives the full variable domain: KAGVTQTPRYLIKTRGQQVTLSCSPISGHRSVSWYQQTPGQGLQFLFEYFSETQRNKGNFPGRFSGRQFSNSRSEMNVSTLELGDSALYLCASGPGQNDQPQHFGDGTRLSIL.

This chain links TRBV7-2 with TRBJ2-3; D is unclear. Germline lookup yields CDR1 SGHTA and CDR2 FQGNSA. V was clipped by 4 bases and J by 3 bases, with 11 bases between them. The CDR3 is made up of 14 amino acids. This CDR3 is CASSSNRATDTQYF. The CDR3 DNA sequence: TGTGCCAGCAGCTCGAATAGAGCAACAGATACGCAGTATTTT. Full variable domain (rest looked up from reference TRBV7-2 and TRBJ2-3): GAGVSQSPSNKVTEKGKDVELRCDPISGHTALYWYRQSLGQGLEFLIYFQGNSAPDKSGLPSDRFSAERTGGSVSTLTIQRTQQEDSAVYLCASSSNRATDTQYFGPGTRLTVL.

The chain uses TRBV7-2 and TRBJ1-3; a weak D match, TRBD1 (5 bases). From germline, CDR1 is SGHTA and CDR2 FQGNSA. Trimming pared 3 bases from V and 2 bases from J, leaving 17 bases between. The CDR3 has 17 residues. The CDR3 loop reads CASSLDVGGYPGNTIYF. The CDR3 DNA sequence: TGTGCCAGCAGCTTGGATGTGGGGGGATACCCTGGAAACACCATATATTTT.

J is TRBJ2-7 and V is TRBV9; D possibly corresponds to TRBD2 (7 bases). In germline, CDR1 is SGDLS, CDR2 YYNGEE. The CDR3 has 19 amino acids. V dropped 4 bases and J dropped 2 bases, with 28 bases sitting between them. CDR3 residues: CASSPDWGGTLERTYEQYF. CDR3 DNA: TGTGCCAGCAGCCCCGACTGGGGGGGGACACTCGAACGGACCTACGAGCAGTACTTC.

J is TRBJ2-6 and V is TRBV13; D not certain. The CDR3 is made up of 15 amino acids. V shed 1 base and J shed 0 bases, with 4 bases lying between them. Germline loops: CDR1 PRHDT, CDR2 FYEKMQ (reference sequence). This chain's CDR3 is CASSLVSSGANVLTF. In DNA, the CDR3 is TGTGCCAGCAGCTTAGTGAGCTCTGGGGCCAACGTCCTGACTTTC.

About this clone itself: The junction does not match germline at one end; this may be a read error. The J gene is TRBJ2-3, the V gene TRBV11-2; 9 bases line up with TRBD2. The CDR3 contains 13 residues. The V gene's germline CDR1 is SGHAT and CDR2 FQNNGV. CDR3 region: CASRLAGADTQYF. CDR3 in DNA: TGTGCCAGCAGATTAGCGGGGGCAGATACGCAGTATTTT.

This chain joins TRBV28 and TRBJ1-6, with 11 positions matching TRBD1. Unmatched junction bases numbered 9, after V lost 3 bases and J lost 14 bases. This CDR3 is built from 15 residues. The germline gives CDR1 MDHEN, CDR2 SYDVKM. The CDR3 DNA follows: TGTGCCAGCAGTTTTACCCGGACAGGGGGCCAAACCCTCCACTTT. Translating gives CASSFTRTGGQTLHF.

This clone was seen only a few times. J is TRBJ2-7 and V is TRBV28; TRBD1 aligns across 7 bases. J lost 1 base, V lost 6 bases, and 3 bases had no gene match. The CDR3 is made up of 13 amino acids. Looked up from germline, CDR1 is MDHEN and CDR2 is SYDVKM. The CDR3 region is CASRRTGSYEQYF. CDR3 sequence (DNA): TGTGCCAGCAGGAGGACAGGTTCCTACGAGCAGTACTTC. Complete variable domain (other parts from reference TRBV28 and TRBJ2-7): DVKVTQSSRYLVKRTGEKVFLECVQDMDHENMFWYRQDPGLGLRLIYFSYDVKMKEKGDIPEGYSVSREKKERFSLILESASTNQTSMYLCASRRTGSYEQYFGPGTRLTVT.

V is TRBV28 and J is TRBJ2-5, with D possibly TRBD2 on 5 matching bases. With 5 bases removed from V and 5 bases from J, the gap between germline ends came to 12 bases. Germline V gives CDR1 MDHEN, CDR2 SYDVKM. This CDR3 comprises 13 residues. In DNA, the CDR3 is TGTGCCAGCAGTCCCGGGGTTAGGGAGACCCAGTACTTC. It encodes CASSPGVRETQYF. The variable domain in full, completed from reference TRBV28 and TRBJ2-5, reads DVKVTQSSRYLVKRTGEKVFLECVQDMDHENMFWYRQDPGLGLRLIYFSYDVKMKEKGDIPEGYSVSREKKERFSLILESASTNQTSMYLCASSPGVRETQYFGPGTRLLVL.

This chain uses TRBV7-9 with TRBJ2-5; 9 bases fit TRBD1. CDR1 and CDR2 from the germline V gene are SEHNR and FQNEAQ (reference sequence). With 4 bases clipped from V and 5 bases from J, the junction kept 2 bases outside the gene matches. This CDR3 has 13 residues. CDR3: CASSWDRVETQYF. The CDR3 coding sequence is TGTGCCAGCAGCTGGGACAGGGTGGAGACCCAGTACTTC.

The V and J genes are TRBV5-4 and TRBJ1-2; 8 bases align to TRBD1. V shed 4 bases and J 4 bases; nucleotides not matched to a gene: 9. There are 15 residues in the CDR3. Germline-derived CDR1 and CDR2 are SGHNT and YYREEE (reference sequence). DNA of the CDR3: TGTGCCAGCAGCCCAACCCCAGGGGGCGGCTATGGCTACACCTTC. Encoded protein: CASSPTPGGGYGYTF.

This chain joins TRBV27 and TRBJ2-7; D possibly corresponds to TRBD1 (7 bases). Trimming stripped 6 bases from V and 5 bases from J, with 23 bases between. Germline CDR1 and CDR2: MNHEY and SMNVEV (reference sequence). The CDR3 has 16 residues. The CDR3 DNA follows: TGTGCCAGCAGCCGCGGTTGGGACACAGGGGAGGACGAGCAGTACTTC. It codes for CASSRGWDTGEDEQYF.

CDR3 amino acids: CASSPTSGAYNEQFF. As DNA, the CDR3 is TGTGCCAGCAGTCCGACTAGCGGGGCTTACAATGAGCAGTTCTTC. This chain joins TRBV28 and TRBJ2-1; 11 nucleotides line up with TRBD2. CDR3 length equals 15 residues. The ends lost 5 bases at V and 4 bases at J; junction bases unmatched: 4. CDR1 is MDHEN, CDR2 SYDVKM, per germline.

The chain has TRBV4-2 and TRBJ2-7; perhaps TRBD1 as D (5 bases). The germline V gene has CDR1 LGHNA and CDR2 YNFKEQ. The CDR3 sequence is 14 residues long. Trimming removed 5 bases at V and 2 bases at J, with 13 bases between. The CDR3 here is CASSGTGATYEQYF. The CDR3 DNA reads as TGTGCCAGCAGCGGAACAGGCGCCACCTACGAGCAGTACTTC.

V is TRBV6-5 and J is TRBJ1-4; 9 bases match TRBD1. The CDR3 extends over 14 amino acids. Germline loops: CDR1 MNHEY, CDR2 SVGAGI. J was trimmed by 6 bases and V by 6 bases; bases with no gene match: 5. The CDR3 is CASSQGQGYEKLFF. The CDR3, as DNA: TGTGCCAGCAGCCAGGGACAGGGTTATGAAAAACTGTTTTTT.

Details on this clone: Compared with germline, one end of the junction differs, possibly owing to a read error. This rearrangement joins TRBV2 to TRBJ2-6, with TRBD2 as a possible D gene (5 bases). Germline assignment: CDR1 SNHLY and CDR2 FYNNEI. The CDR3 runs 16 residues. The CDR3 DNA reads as TGTGCCAGCAGGGGAGACAAAGAGGCTGGGACCAACGTCCTGACTTTC. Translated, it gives CASRGDKEAGTNVLTF. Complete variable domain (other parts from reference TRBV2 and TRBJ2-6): EPEVTQTPSHQVTQMGQEVILRCVPISNHLYFYWYRQILGQKVEFLVSFYNNEISEKSEIFDDQFSVERPDGSNFTLKIRSTKLEDSAMYFCASRGDKEAGTNVLTFGAGSRLTVL.

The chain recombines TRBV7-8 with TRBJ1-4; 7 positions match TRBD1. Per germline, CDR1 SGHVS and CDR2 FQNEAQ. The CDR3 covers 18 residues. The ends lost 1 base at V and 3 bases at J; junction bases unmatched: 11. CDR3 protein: CASSLGRARGLSNEKLFF. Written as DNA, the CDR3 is TGTGCCAGCAGCTTAGGACGAGCGAGGGGGCTTTCTAATGAAAAACTGTTTTTT.